These T cell receptor beta chains were read from a single sample in a study of graft-versus-host responses after intestinal transplantation. These receptors have no identified antigens. Method: immunoSEQ multiplex PCR; TCRdb's copy keeps in-frame clones and lacks some. The sample has approximately 130,000 clones; around nine tenths are singletons. Sample: unstimulated CD4+ T cells sorted from spleen or lymph node cells, taken before intestinal transplant. Source of these receptors: a human donor who received an intestinal transplant. Each CDR3 is given with its conserved first and last residue. A D gene is named only where the DNA matches it firmly. Some rows mark clone size as missing; the rest say once, few, many or name a class of expanded clone.

TRBD1 TRBJ2-3 15 . TRBV28 TGTGCCAGCAGTTCAACCGGGACAGGGACAGATACGCAGTATTTT CASSSTGTGTDTQYF
. TRBJ2-2 15 . TRBV6-1 TGTGCCAGCAGTGAAAGGGCAGTTAACACCGGGGAGCTGTTTTTT CASSERAVNTGELFF
. TRBJ2-1 12 . TRBV5-4 TGTGCCAGCAGCTTGGACTACAATGAGCAGTTCTTC CASSLDYNEQFF
. TRBJ2-5 14 . TRBV5-5 TGTGCCAGCAGCTTGGAGGGGGGAACGAAGACCCAGTACTTC CASSLEGGTKTQYF
. TRBJ1-2 14 . TRBV19 TGTGCCAGTAACTCCGCCGGGGCCAGCTGGGGCTACACCTTC CASNSAGASWGYTF
. TRBJ1-3 14 . TRBV9 TGTGCCAGCAGCGTAGGGGGGACTGGAAACACCATATATTTT CASSVGGTGNTIYF
. TRBJ1-4 14 . TRBV6-6 TGTGCCAGCACGTCGGGGACAACTAATGAAAAACTGTTTTTT CASTSGTTNEKLFF
TRBD1 TRBJ2-2 17 . TRBV5-6 TGTGCCAGCAGCTTGGCCCTGGCAGGGGGTTTCACCGGGGAGCTGTTTTTT CASSLALAGGFTGELFF
. TRBJ2-5 15 . TRBV9 TGTGCCAGCAGCGTAGGCGGGGCTGCACGGGAGACCCAGTACTTC CASSVGGAARETQYF
. TRBJ1-1 13 few TRBV6-5 TGTGCCAGCAGTCCAGGATTGAACACTGAAGCTTTCTTT CASSPGLNTEAFF
. TRBJ1-1 13 . TRBV30 TGTGCCTGGAGTAGGGGACCGAACACTGAAGCTTTCTTT CAWSRGPNTEAFF
. TRBJ2-1 15 . TRBV7-9 TGTGCCAGCAGCTTAGAAGTGGGGACTTTTGGTGAGCAGTTCTTC CASSLEVGTFGEQFF
TRBD1 TRBJ1-2 14 . TRBV10-3 TGTGCCATCACCCAAGGGGACAGGGCTTATGGCTACACCTTC CAITQGDRAYGYTF
TRBD1 TRBJ2-2 16 . TRBV5-1 TGCGCCAGCAGCACCGACAGGGGTCTCTTTACCGGGGAGCTGTTTTTT CASSTDRGLFTGELFF
. TRBJ1-2 15 . TRBV11-2 TGTGCCAGCAGCCATCTGAGGGGGTACGACTATGGCTACACCTTC CASSHLRGYDYGYTF
. TRBJ2-1 14 . TRBV7-9 TGTGCCAGCAGCTTAGTGGCCGACTCTAATGAGCAGTTCTTC CASSLVADSNEQFF